This T cell receptor (beta chain) was profiled in a study of blood T cell repertoires in COVID-19. The wider study: T cells, B-cell-depleted T cells, or PBMCs provided the cDNA or gDNA that served as material.

Assay used: immunoSEQ multiplex PCR; TCRdb lists only in-frame clones, some missing. There are more than 200,000 clones in the sample; approximately 88% occur only once, and under 8% lies in the top ten. Patients from Seattle were sampled longitudinally, starting during active infection. What was sequenced was peripheral blood. The clonotype originates from a woman aged 30 to 39 with COVID-19, enrolled during active disease.

The CDR3 bases are TGTGCCACCAGCAGAGGTGTGGCGGCCGGGGAGCTGTTTTTT. The encoded protein is CATSRGVAAGELFF. The rearrangement joins TRBV15 to TRBJ2-2; D gene ambiguous. The CDR3 has 14 residues. V lost 1 base and J 6 bases, leaving 9 bases between the germline ends. Germline V gene lookup returns CDR1 LNHNV and CDR2 YYDKDF (reference sequence).